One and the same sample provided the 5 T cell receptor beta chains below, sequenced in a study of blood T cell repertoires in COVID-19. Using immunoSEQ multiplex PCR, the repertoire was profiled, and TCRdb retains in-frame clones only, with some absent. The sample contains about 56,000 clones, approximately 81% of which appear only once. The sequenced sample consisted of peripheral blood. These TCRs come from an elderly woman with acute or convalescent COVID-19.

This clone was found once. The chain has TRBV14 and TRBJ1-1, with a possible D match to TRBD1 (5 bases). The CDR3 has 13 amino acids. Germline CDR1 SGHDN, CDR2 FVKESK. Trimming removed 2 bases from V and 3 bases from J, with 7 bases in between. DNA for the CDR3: TGTGCCAGCAGCCAAATGACAGACACTGAAGCTTTCTTT. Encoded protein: CASSQMTDTEAFF.

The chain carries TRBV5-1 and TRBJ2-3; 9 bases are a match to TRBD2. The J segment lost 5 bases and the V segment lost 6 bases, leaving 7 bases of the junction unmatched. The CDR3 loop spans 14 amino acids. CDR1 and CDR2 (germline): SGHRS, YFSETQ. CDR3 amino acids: CASNEAGGIDTQYF. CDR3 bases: TGCGCCAGCAACGAAGCGGGGGGTATAGATACGCAGTATTTT.

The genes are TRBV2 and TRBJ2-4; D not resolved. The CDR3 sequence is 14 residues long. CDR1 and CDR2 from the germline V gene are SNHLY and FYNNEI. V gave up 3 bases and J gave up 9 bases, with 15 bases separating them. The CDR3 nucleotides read TGTGCCAGCAGTGATCTCAGGCCGATGAGCATTCAGTACTTC. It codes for CASSDLRPMSIQYF.

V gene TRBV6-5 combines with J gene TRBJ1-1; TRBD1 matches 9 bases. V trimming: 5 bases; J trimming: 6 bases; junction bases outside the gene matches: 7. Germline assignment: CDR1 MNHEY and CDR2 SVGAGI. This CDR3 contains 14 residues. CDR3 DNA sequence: TGTGCCAGCAGTACGATAACAGGGGGCTCTGAAGCTTTCTTT. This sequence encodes CASSTITGGSEAFF.

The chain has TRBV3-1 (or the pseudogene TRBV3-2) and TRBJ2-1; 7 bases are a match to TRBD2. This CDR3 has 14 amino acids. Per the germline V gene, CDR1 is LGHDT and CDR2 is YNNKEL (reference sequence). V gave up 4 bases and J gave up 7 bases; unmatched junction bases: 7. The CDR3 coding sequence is TGTGCCAGCAGCCCGGGGGGTTTGGTGAATGAGCAGTTCTTC. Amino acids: CASSPGGLVNEQFF.